Following are 27 T cell receptor beta chains from one sample sequenced in a study of OX40 agonist ivuxolimab in advanced cancers. The assay was immunoSEQ multiplex PCR, and TCRdb's table has in-frame clones only and misses some. Of over 20,000 clones listed, 70% to 90% are singletons. Source: CD4+ or CD8+ T cells sorted from blood, taken in a trial of the OX40 agonist ivuxolimab. The receptors stem from an adult with an advanced solid tumor such as melanoma, head and neck, liver or kidney cancer.

This clone was detected a few times. V is TRBV4-3 and J is TRBJ2-1; D possibly uses TRBD1 or TRBD2 (5 bases each). CDR3 length: 18 residues. The germline V gene encodes CDR1 LGHNA and CDR2 YSLEER. V was trimmed by 1 base and J by 2 bases, leaving 18 bases between them. The CDR3 sequence is CASSQASRGVGTYNEQFF. The CDR3 bases are TGCGCCAGCAGCCAAGCTTCCCGAGGGGTCGGGACCTACAATGAGCAGTTCTTC.

This clone was detected only a few times. Other DNA sequences in the sample encode the same CDR3. CDR3 sequence (DNA): TGTGCCAGCAGCTTAGGGGGGGCTGGCACTGAAGCTTTCTTT. Translation gives CASSLGGAGTEAFF. V is TRBV7-2 and J is TRBJ1-1; possibly TRBD1 for D (6 bases). V gave up 1 base and J gave up 4 bases, with 10 bases separating them. Germline V lookup: CDR1 SGHTA, CDR2 FQGNSA. CDR3 size: 14 residues.

V and J are TRBV19 and TRBJ2-7, with D perhaps TRBD1 (5 bases). The CDR3 has 13 residues. Trimming removed 3 bases at V and 2 bases at J, with 8 bases between. Germline CDR1 LNHDA, CDR2 SQIVND (reference sequence). The chain's CDR3 is CASSIRTPYEQYF. In DNA form, the CDR3 reads TGTGCCAGTAGTATTAGGACACCCTACGAGCAGTACTTC.

The chain carries TRBV27 and TRBJ1-6; no definite D call. The V end was cut by 1 base, the J end by 5 bases, with 9 bases between. The CDR3 runs 15 residues. Germline loops: CDR1 MNHEY, CDR2 SMNVEV (reference sequence). The CDR3 DNA follows: TGTGCCAGCAGTTTATTCGGCAGCAATAATTCACCCCTCCACTTT. It yields the protein CASSLFGSNNSPLHF.

This clone was seen once. V gene TRBV2 combines with J gene TRBJ2-1, with TRBD2 matching 14 bases. V lost 0 bases and J lost 0; bases outside the gene matches: 7. Germline V lookup: CDR1 SNHLY, CDR2 FYNNEI. CDR3 size: 20 residues. Written as DNA, the CDR3 is TGTGCCAGCAGTGAAGCACCGGGACTAGCGGGAGCGGCCTCCTACAATGAGCAGTTCTTC. Translated, it gives CASSEAPGLAGAASYNEQFF.

This chain links TRBV7-8 with TRBJ2-5, with unresolved D. The DNA matches TRBJ2-7 better at its end, which makes the J call doubtful. The CDR3 totals 16 residues. The germline CDR1 and CDR2 sequences are SGHVS and FQNEAQ. This chain's CDR3 is CASSLRTHNLPYEQYF. DNA of the CDR3: TGTGCCAGCAGCCTCCGGACCCATAACTTACCCTACGAGCAGTACTTC.

The gene calls are TRBV30 and TRBJ1-3; no firm D call. CDR3 length equals 14 residues. Trimming removed 1 base at V and 0 bases at J, with 7 bases between. Germline-derived CDR1 and CDR2 are GTSNPN and SVGIG (reference sequence). In DNA, the CDR3 is TGTGCCTGGAGTGGAGGGAGCTCTGGAAACACCATATATTTT. Amino acids: CAWSGGSSGNTIYF.

A single count supports this clone. The chain has TRBV4-3 and TRBJ2-5, with 8 bases that match TRBD1. V lost 4 bases and J lost 5; bases outside the gene matches: 18. The CDR3 is 18 amino acids. Germline loops: CDR1 LGHNA, CDR2 YSLEER. The CDR3 sequence: CASSRTASGRGRSETQYF. The CDR3 bases are TGCGCCAGCAGCCGAACTGCGTCCGGCAGGGGGCGCTCGGAGACCCAGTACTTC.

The chain combines TRBV2 with TRBJ1-5; no reliable D call. The germline V gene encodes CDR1 SNHLY and CDR2 FYNNEI. V lost 3 bases and J lost 1, with 10 bases in between. CDR3 length: 15 amino acids. The CDR3 reads CASSDGSLSNQPQHF. For the CDR3, the DNA is TGTGCCAGCAGTGACGGGTCTTTAAGCAATCAGCCCCAGCATTTT.

This chain links TRBV7-2 with TRBJ2-7, with 7 nucleotides matching TRBD2. V was pared by 1 base and J by 3 bases, with 6 bases of the junction left unmatched. CDR1 and CDR2 (germline): SGHTA, FQGNSA. CDR3 size: 15 residues. The CDR3 bases are TGTGCCAGCAGCTTAGGATTGGGGAGGGGCTACGAGCAGTACTTC. Amino acid sequence: CASSLGLGRGYEQYF.

This clone was seen only once. Here the CDR3 reads CASSLIEVSAGPGEQYF. The CDR3 DNA is TGTGCCAGCAGTTTAATCGAGGTGTCGGCGGGACCTGGCGAGCAGTACTTC. The V and J genes are TRBV28 and TRBJ2-7; tentative D call: TRBD2 (6 bases). The CDR3 runs to 17 residues. V was trimmed by 2 bases and J by 6 bases, leaving 23 bases between them. CDR1 MDHEN and CDR2 SYDVKM come from the germline V gene.

By sample share, this clone is medium-sized. This chain uses TRBV10-3 with TRBJ1-1; perhaps TRBD1 as D (6 bases). Germline CDR1 is ENHRY and CDR2 is SYGVKD. CDR3 length: 14 residues. The ends were cut back, 6 bases at V and 4 bases at J, with 15 bases in the middle. For the CDR3, the DNA is TGTGCCATCAGGTCAGGGGAGTCGGTCACTGAAGCTTTCTTT. Translating gives CAIRSGESVTEAFF.

CDR3 amino acids: CASSLPSIRLAGGEQYF. Here the CDR3 DNA reads TGTGCCAGCAGCTTACCCTCCATTAGGCTAGCGGGAGGCGAGCAGTACTTC. The V and J genes are TRBV11-2 and TRBJ2-7; 11 positions agree with TRBD2. Germline trimming cut 2 bases from V and 6 bases from J; bases unmatched to any gene: 12. The CDR3 runs to 17 residues. Per the germline V gene, CDR1 is SGHAT and CDR2 is FQNNGV.

This clone was counted only a few times. The chain combines TRBV7-8 with TRBJ2-7; 11 bases map to TRBD2. J was trimmed by 4 bases and V by 5 bases; bases with no gene match: 7. This CDR3 has 15 residues. The germline CDR1 and CDR2 sequences are SGHVS and FQNEAQ. CDR3 sequence (DNA): TGTGCCAGCAGCCTTGGGGCTAGCGGGAGGTACGAGCAGTACTTC. This translates into CASSLGASGRYEQYF.

The chain couples TRBV5-5 to TRBJ2-3; D is uncertain. V lost 7 bases to trimming and J lost 5 bases, with 11 bases between them. The CDR3 length is 12 residues. Germline loops: CDR1 SGHKS, CDR2 YYEKEE (reference sequence). For the CDR3, the DNA is TGTGCCAGCTCCCTCAACTTAGATACGCAGTATTTT. Residues: CASSLNLDTQYF.

The J gene is TRBJ2-7, the V gene TRBV9; D unresolved. Germline CDR1 SGDLS, CDR2 YYNGEE. With 4 bases removed from V and 2 bases from J, the gap between germline ends came to 13 bases. The CDR3 contains 14 residues. CDR3: CASSPLLSPYEQYF. The CDR3 nucleotides read TGTGCCAGCAGCCCTCTCCTGAGTCCCTACGAGCAGTACTTC.

The CDR3 protein is CASSPRALAFIYEQYF. The CDR3 coding sequence is TGTGCCAGTAGTCCACGCGCGCTCGCGTTTATCTACGAGCAGTACTTC. V gene TRBV19 combines with J gene TRBJ2-7; D gene uncertain. Germline CDR1 and CDR2: LNHDA and SQIVND (reference sequence). The V end was cut by 5 bases, the J end by 3 bases, with 20 bases between. There are 16 residues in the CDR3.

The chain carries TRBV7-2 and TRBJ2-5; D is possibly TRBD1 or TRBD2 (5 bases each). The CDR3 is 14 amino acids. CDR1 is SGHTA and CDR2 is FQGNSA in the germline V gene. V was shortened by 1 base and J by 5 bases, with 11 bases between the two germline ends. The CDR3 bases are TGTGCCAGCAGCTTAGTGGGGGTGGGGGAGACCCAGTACTTC. Encoded protein: CASSLVGVGETQYF.

This chain connects TRBV12-5 to TRBJ2-5; tentatively, D is TRBD2 (6 bases). Germline assignment: CDR1 LGHNT and CDR2 FRNRAP. V dropped 3 bases and J dropped 1 base, with 9 bases sitting between them. CDR3 length: 14 residues. CDR3 residues: CASGFGRIQETQYF. DNA for the CDR3: TGTGCTAGTGGTTTCGGGAGAATCCAAGAGACCCAGTACTTC.

The sample holds a few counts of this clone. The rearrangement links TRBV5-5 to TRBJ2-1; D is ambiguous. CDR3 length: 14 residues. V was clipped by 4 bases and J by 2 bases, with 10 bases between them. The germline gives CDR1 SGHKS, CDR2 YYEKEE (reference sequence). The CDR3: CASSPSPTYNEQFF. In DNA form, the CDR3 reads TGTGCCAGCAGCCCCAGCCCTACCTACAATGAGCAGTTCTTC.

V is TRBV11-3 and J is TRBJ2-5; a weak D match, TRBD1 (6 bases). Germline CDR1 and CDR2: SGHNT and YENEEA. The CDR3 totals 15 residues. Trimming removed 5 bases at V and 7 bases at J, with 20 bases between. CDR3 in DNA: TGTGCCAGCAGCATCGAACTCAGGGGATCGGGGACCCAGTACTTC. It is translated as CASSIELRGSGTQYF.

The gene calls are TRBV2 and TRBJ1-5; TRBD1 aligns across 10 bases. V dropped 6 bases and J dropped 5; count of bases not matched to a gene: 4. CDR1 SNHLY and CDR2 FYNNEI come from the germline V gene. The CDR3 extends over 14 amino acids. The chain's CDR3 is CASRDRGFDQPQHF. CDR3 in DNA: TGTGCCAGCAGGGACAGGGGGTTTGATCAGCCCCAGCATTTT.

The chain combines TRBV13 with TRBJ2-5; 7 bases are shared with TRBD2. Germline CDR1 and CDR2: PRHDT and FYEKMQ (reference sequence). CDR3 length: 15 amino acids. The junction had 11 bases not matched to a gene; V was cut back by 5 bases and J by 5 bases. CDR3 region: CASSKKGDYGETQYF. The CDR3 DNA sequence: TGTGCCAGCAGCAAAAAAGGGGACTATGGGGAGACCCAGTACTTC. The full variable domain, its missing parts supplied by reference TRBV13 and TRBJ2-5, is AAGVIQSPRHLIKEKRETATLKCYPIPRHDTVYWYQQGPGQDPQFLISFYEKMQSDKGSIPDRFSAQQFSDYHSELNMSSLELGDSALYFCASSKKGDYGETQYFGPGTRLLVL.

The V call is TRBV19, the J call TRBJ2-1; the match to TRBD2 covers 9 bases. V trimming: 7 bases; J trimming: 8 bases; junction bases outside the gene matches: 15. This CDR3 has 16 amino acids. Per germline, CDR1 LNHDA and CDR2 SQIVND (reference sequence). CDR3 protein: CASTRGLARGIHEQFF. The CDR3 DNA is TGTGCCAGTACCCGGGGACTAGCCAGGGGTATCCATGAGCAGTTCTTC.

This chain connects TRBV7-8 to TRBJ1-2, with no clear D. Germline assignment: CDR1 SGHVS and CDR2 FQNEAQ. The length of the CDR3 is 17 residues. The V end was cut by 4 bases, the J end by 3 bases, with 21 bases between. The CDR3 loop is CASSSKASPLGYYGYTF. The CDR3 nucleotides read TGTGCCAGCAGCTCCAAAGCCTCCCCTCTGGGTTACTATGGCTACACCTTC.

The J gene is TRBJ2-2, the V gene TRBV11-2, with 9 bases fitting TRBD2. CDR1 is SGHAT, CDR2 FQNNGV, per germline. Trimming removed 0 bases from V and 0 bases from J; junction bases left unmatched: 11. The CDR3 length is 20 residues. The chain's CDR3 is CASSLEGVLAGPTNTGELFF. Written as DNA, the CDR3 is TGTGCCAGCAGCTTAGAAGGAGTTCTAGCGGGACCTACGAACACCGGGGAGCTGTTTTTT.

The rearrangement joins TRBV4-2 to TRBJ2-2; D might be TRBD1 (5 bases). This CDR3 is built from 17 residues. Per germline, CDR1 LGHNA and CDR2 YNFKEQ. The V gene lost 1 base and the J gene lost 1 base, with 13 bases spanning the gap. CDR3 loop: CASSQGGRLGNTGELFF. The CDR3 nucleotides are TGTGCCAGCAGCCAAGGGGGCAGACTGGGGAACACCGGGGAGCTGTTTTTT.